A selection of T cell receptor beta chains follows, all from one sample in a study of T cells in Graves' hyperthyroidism and ophthalmopathy. TCRdb redid the calling of the multiplex PCR reads with MiXCR, one entry per CDR3 protein. The sample holds 450,000 to 700,000 distinct CDR3 sequences, just over 45% seen once. Sequences were obtained from peripheral blood or thyroid tissue (not recorded which). The origin of the receptors is a woman in her late teens or twenties with Graves' hyperthyroidism. Each CDR3 is given with its conserved first and last residue. D genes are given only for firm matches. Some rows have no size entry. The others give once, few or many, or a class for an expanded clone.

NA	many	TRBJ2-2	TRBV5-8	TGTGCCAGCAGCCTGGGAATCCTCGGGGAGCTGTTTTTT	CASSLGILGELFF
NA	NA	TRBJ2-7	TRBV11-1	TGTGCCAGCAGCTTAGCTACCTTCGAGCAGTACTTC	CASSLATFEQYF
NA	many	TRBJ1-3	TRBV15	TGTGCCACCAGCAGGCGGGGGACTGGAAACACCATATATTTT	CATSRRGTGNTIYF
TRBD1	many	TRBJ1-1	TRBV15	TGTGCCACCAGCATCGGGACAGGGGCCCCGGAAGCTTTCTTT	CATSIGTGAPEAFF
NA	NA	TRBJ1-1	TRBV5-1	TGCGCCAGCAGCTTGGAAGGCTCTGGGGCTGCGACTTTCTTT	CASSLEGSGAATFF
TRBD2	NA	TRBJ2-5	TRBV7-8	TGTGCCAGCAGCTCCCTGGGTAGCGGGAGGGAGACCCAGTACTTC	CASSSLGSGRETQYF
NA	many	TRBJ2-7	TRBV20-1	TGCAGTGCTAGATACGAGTACGAGCAGTACTTC	CSARYEYEQYF
NA	many	TRBJ1-5	TRBV24-1	TGTGCCACCAGTCTACGGTCGAGCAATCAGCCCCAGCATTTT	CATSLRSSNQPQHF
TRBD1	NA	TRBJ1-3	TRBV29-1	TGCAGCGTTCCTGGACAGGGGGCCGGAAACACCATATATTTT	CSVPGQGAGNTIYF
NA	many	TRBJ2-7	TRBV4-1	TGCGCCAGCAGCCATCCGGGACGGTCCTACGAGCAGTACTTC	CASSHPGRSYEQYF
TRBD2	many	TRBJ2-5	TRBV29-1	TGCAGCGTTTTCGGGAGGGAAGAGACCCAGTACTTC	CSVFGREETQYF
TRBD2	NA	TRBJ2-2	TRBV20-1	TGCAGTGCTCTCGCCGGGACTAGCGGGAACACCGGGGAGCTGTTTTTT	CSALAGTSGNTGELFF
NA	NA	TRBJ1-3	TRBV30	TGTGCCTGGAGTGCAGCAGGGGCTGGAAACACCATATATTTT	CAWSAAGAGNTIYF
NA	NA	TRBJ2-7	TRBV19	TGTGCCAGTAGTAACTACAGGGACGAGCAGTACTTC	CASSNYRDEQYF
TRBD1	NA	TRBJ1-1	TRBV5-1	TGCGCCAGCAGCGAAGCACGGGACAGGCCCGTCGCTGAAGCTTTCTTT	CASSEARDRPVAEAFF
NA	NA	TRBJ1-1	TRBV7-9	TGTGCCAGCAGCCCGGGACTAGCGGGGAAATTCGAAGCTTTCTTT	CASSPGLAGKFEAFF
TRBD1	NA	TRBJ1-2	TRBV24-1	TGTGCCACCAGTGATCCCCAAGGACAGGGTGGGGATGGCTACACCTTC	CATSDPQGQGGDGYTF
NA	many	TRBJ1-2	TRBV6-5	TGTGCCAGCAGTCGAATCGAGACGGTATATGGCTACACCTTC	CASSRIETVYGYTF
NA	few	TRBJ2-1	TRBV10-3	TGTGCCATCAGTGAGTCGATCAACCGGAGTGTGCATGAGCAGTTCTTC	CAISESINRSVHEQFF
TRBD1	few	TRBJ1-1	TRBV19	TGTGCCAGTAGGACAGGGGGCGCGGGTAGCACTGAAGCTTTCTTT	CASRTGGAGSTEAFF
NA	many	TRBJ2-7	TRBV7-6	TGTGCCAGCAGCTTACACGCCCCAATACAAGACTACGAGCAGTACTTC	CASSLHAPIQDYEQYF
NA	NA	TRBJ1-3	TRBV12-5	TGTGCTAGTGGTTTGGGGCCCTGGGCAGGGGTACTCAACACCATATATTTT	CASGLGPWAGVLNTIYF